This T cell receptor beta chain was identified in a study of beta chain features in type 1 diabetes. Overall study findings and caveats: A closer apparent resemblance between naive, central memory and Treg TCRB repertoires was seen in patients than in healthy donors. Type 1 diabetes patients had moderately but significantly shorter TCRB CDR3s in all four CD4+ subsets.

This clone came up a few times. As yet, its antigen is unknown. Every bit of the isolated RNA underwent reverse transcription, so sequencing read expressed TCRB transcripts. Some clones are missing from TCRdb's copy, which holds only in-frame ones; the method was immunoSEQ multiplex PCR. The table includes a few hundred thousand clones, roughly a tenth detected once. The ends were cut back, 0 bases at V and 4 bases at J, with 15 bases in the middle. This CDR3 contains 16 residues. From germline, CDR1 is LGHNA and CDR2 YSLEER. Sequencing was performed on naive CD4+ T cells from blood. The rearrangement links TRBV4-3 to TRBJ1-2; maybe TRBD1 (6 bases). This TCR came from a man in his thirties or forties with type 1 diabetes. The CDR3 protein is CASSQEWGQTFYGYTF. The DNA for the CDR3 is TGCGCCAGCAGCCAAGAGTGGGGGCAGACTTTCTATGGCTACACCTTC.